In this sample, the clone carrying this T cell receptor beta chain turned up many times. Antigen specificity is unknown. The data derive from a study of T-cell reconstitution after alpha-beta-depleted transplantation in children. Study results and caveats: The high TCRbeta diversity at day 60 in some patients came from surviving recipient T cells and thymic progenitors.

With 6 bases clipped from V and 5 bases from J, the junction kept 4 bases outside the gene matches. Germline loops: CDR1 ENHRY, CDR2 SYGVKD. The CDR3 is 13 residues long. For TCRbeta, the library was prepared with unique molecular identifiers. Each CDR3 protein is one row after TCRdb ran MiXCR on the PCR reads. Among 750,000 to 950,000 distinct CDR3 sequences listed, about 15% were seen once. Material: PBMCs, mostly from graft donor cells, obtained 360 days after TCRalphabeta/CD19-depleted stem cell transplant. The chain has TRBV10-3 and TRBJ2-7; TRBD1 matches at 10 bases. The sequence derives from a male patient aged 10 to 17 who had a stem cell transplant for acute lymphoblastic leukemia, so the T cells may come from the graft donor. This chain's CDR3 is CAIRGQGRHEQYF. The CDR3 region has the DNA TGTGCCATCAGGGGACAGGGGAGGCACGAGCAGTACTTC.